What follows are 24 T cell receptor beta chains derived from one specimen sequenced in a study of tumor-infiltrating lymphocytes in primary liver carcinoma. Starting material of around 490 ng total RNA yielded TCR beta cDNA via a constant-region primer. Three nested multiplex PCR rounds, a slightly modified ARM-PCR, produced the libraries for TCR beta. TRBV1-TRBV30 forward primers and a C-beta reverse primer were used in the first two PCR rounds, which each ran for 9 to 10 cycles. TCRdb analysed the multiplex PCR reads with MiXCR anew, one entry per CDR3 protein. The sample consists of 310,000 or so distinct CDR3 sequences, about two thirds of them appearing once. Unsorted whole blood yielded the blood RNA, and germline DNA was also extracted. The sample was peripheral blood. The receptors were gathered from a middle-aged man with primary liver carcinoma and hepatitis B virus infection.

Note on this clonotype: A much more abundant neighbour one base away suggests this may be a read error. The chain employs TRBV29-1 and TRBJ1-2, with D uncertain. There are 12 residues in the CDR3. Germline V lookup: CDR1 SQVTM, CDR2 ANQGSEA. The ends were cut back, 6 bases at V and 8 bases at J, with 16 bases in the middle. The CDR3 spells CSVETGNLGYTF. In DNA form, the CDR3 reads TGCAGCGTGGAGACCGGGAACCTCGGCTACACCTTC.

As regards this clonotype: This may come from a read error, since a much larger clone is one base off. The CDR3: CGSSGQEASHEQYF. For the CDR3, the DNA is TGTGGCAGCAGTGGACAGGAGGCCTCCCACGAGCAGTACTTC. V usage is TRBV6-1 and J usage is TRBJ2-7; 7 bases are shared with TRBD1. Germline V gives CDR1 MNHNS, CDR2 SASEGT. This CDR3 has 14 residues.

For this clonotype: The junction and the germline gene differ at one end; a read error may be behind it. This chain connects TRBV11-2 to TRBJ2-7; 11 bases are shared with TRBD2. CDR3 length equals 15 residues. CDR1 and CDR2 from the germline V gene are SGHAT and FQNNGV. CDR3 coding DNA: TGTACCAGCAGCTTAGGGACTAGCGGATTCTACGGGCAGTACTTC. This gives the protein CTSSLGTSGFYGQYF.

This clonotype was detected a few times. The chain employs TRBV5-4 and TRBJ2-7, with 7 bases identical to TRBD2. This CDR3 has 14 residues. Germline-derived CDR1 and CDR2 are SGHNT and YYREEE (reference sequence). Trimming at V came to 4 bases and at J to 2 bases, leaving 6 bases not matched to a gene. The CDR3 nucleotides read TGTGCCAGCAGCCCCCGGGGGGAAACCTACGAGCAGTACTTC. It encodes CASSPRGETYEQYF.

This clonotype was recorded at least ten times. The chain recombines TRBV29-1 with TRBJ2-7, with 9 bases matching TRBD1. This CDR3 spans 13 amino acids. The germline V gene has CDR1 SQVTM and CDR2 ANQGSEA. Trimming removed 6 bases from V and 6 bases from J; junction bases left unmatched: 9. The CDR3 DNA is TGCAGCGTAGGACAGGGACAGGGTGCCGAGCAGTACTTC. Protein sequence: CSVGQGQGAEQYF.

This clonotype showed up just once. The chain recombines TRBV11-3 with TRBJ2-2; 9 bases map to TRBD2. CDR1 is SGHNT, CDR2 YENEEA, per germline. V lost 4 bases and J lost 5; bases outside the gene matches: 8. The CDR3 loop spans 16 amino acids. The CDR3 DNA reads TGTGCCAGCAGCTCAGTAGCGGGAGTGAAGACCGGGGAGCTGTTTTTT. Its protein is CASSSVAGVKTGELFF.

As for this clonotype: The germline gene is not matched at one end of the junction; a read error may be the cause. The chain uses TRBV11-2 and TRBJ2-2; 7 bases are a match to TRBD1. Germline values: CDR1 SGHAT, CDR2 FQNNGV. The CDR3 loop spans 15 amino acids. In DNA form, the CDR3 reads TGTGCCAGCATCTTAGTACAGGGGCGGATCGGGGAGCTGTTTTTT. This encodes CASILVQGRIGELFF.

The chain links TRBV28 to TRBJ1-2; D uncertain. Germline V gene sequence: CDR1 MDHEN, CDR2 SYDVKM. The CDR3 has 14 residues. Deletions cut 10 bases from V and 4 bases from J, with 19 bases between. CDR3: CANNPGATGYGYTF. Written as DNA, the CDR3 is TGTGCCAACAATCCCGGCGCGACGGGCTATGGCTACACCTTC.

For this clonotype: Just one base apart from a much larger clone, this may be a read error. The rearrangement links TRBV6-5 to TRBJ1-1, with no clear D. Per the germline V gene, CDR1 is MNHEY and CDR2 is SVGAGI. The CDR3 has 14 residues. The CDR3 DNA follows: TGTGCCAGCAGTTACCGTCGAGGGAACGCTGAAGCTTTCTTT. Translated: CASSYRRGNAEAFF.

In its sample, this clonotype was seen a few times. A much more abundant neighbour one base away suggests this may be a read error. The chain carries TRBV4-3 and TRBJ2-5; tentative D call: TRBD2 (6 bases). Germline V gives CDR1 LGHNA, CDR2 YSLEER. The CDR3 has 15 amino acids. Trimming pared 3 bases from V and 2 bases from J, leaving 13 bases between. The CDR3 is CASSHRGLEQETQYF. The DNA of the CDR3 is TGCGCCAGCAGCCATCGGGGACTGGAGCAAGAGACCCAGTACTTC.

In this sample, this clonotype turned up a few times. This sequence joins TRBV7-9 and TRBJ1-4; D not certain. The CDR3 extends over 12 amino acids. The V end was cut by 4 bases, the J end by 5 bases, with 5 bases between. Germline V gene sequence: CDR1 SEHNR, CDR2 FQNEAQ (reference sequence). The CDR3 region has the DNA TGTGCCAGCAGCTCTCCGAATGAAAAACTGTTTTTT. Amino acid sequence: CASSSPNEKLFF. The full variable domain, rest sourced from reference TRBV7-9 and TRBJ1-4, is DTGVSQNPRHKITKRGQNVTFRCDPISEHNRLYWYRQTLGQGPEFLTYFQNEAQLEKSRLLSDRFSAERPKGSFSTLEIQRTEQGDSAMYLCASSSPNEKLFFGSGTQLSVL.

Points on this clonotype: A much larger clone is a single base away; this may be a read error. No conserved phenylalanine or tryptophan ends this CDR3, so it is likely a read error. V and J are TRBV29-1 and TRBJ2-1; D may match TRBD1 or TRBD2 (6 bases each). The V gene's germline CDR1 is SQVTM and CDR2 ANQGSEA. V lost 8 bases, J lost 2 bases, and 13 bases lay in between. This CDR3 is 13 amino acids long. The CDR3 region is CSFYGGPYNEQFI. The CDR3 DNA follows: TGCAGCTTCTACGGGGGCCCCTACAATGAGCAGTTCATC.

This clonotype showed up many times. The gene calls are TRBV6-5 and TRBJ2-7, with 9 bases matching TRBD1. The germline gives CDR1 MNHEY, CDR2 SVGAGI. The CDR3 length is 15 residues. With V trimmed by 6 bases and J by 4 bases, 10 bases remained unmatched. CDR3 residues: CASRETGTGPYEQYF. As DNA, the CDR3 is TGTGCCAGCAGGGAAACCGGGACAGGGCCTTACGAGCAGTACTTC.

The chain links TRBV28 to TRBJ1-2; 8 bases map to TRBD1. The germline V gene encodes CDR1 MDHEN and CDR2 SYDVKM. Trimming cost V 6 bases and J 8 bases; bases outside gene matches: 14. The CDR3 is 15 amino acids. CDR3 bases: TGTGCCAGCAGGCCCGATCCGACAGGGGCCTTCGGCTACACCTTC. Protein product: CASRPDPTGAFGYTF.

This clonotype was seen only a few times. A read error may be the cause here, since a much bigger clone is one base away. V gene TRBV4-3 combines with J gene TRBJ1-1; 7 bases align to TRBD1. The CDR3 extends over 16 amino acids. Germline lookup yields CDR1 LGHNA and CDR2 YSLEER. This CDR3 is CASSQDRRGMNTETFF. In DNA, the CDR3 is TGCGCCAGCAGCCAAGATCGCAGGGGGATGAACACTGAAACTTTCTTT.

The chain couples TRBV7-2 to TRBJ2-5; tentatively, D is TRBD1 or TRBD2 (6 bases each). CDR1 SGHTA and CDR2 FQGNSA come from the germline V gene. The V and J ends lost 5 bases and 5 bases respectively, with 24 bases between them. The CDR3 is made up of 17 amino acids. The CDR3 coding sequence is TGTGCCAGCAGCCCCCGGTCGAGGGGGGCGGCTTGGGAGACCCAGTACTTC. Amino acids: CASSPRSRGAAWETQYF.

On this clonotype: A much bigger clone sits one base away, suggesting this may be a read error. The CDR3 ends on some other residue instead of the conserved phenylalanine or tryptophan, so this is likely a read error. The CDR3 is CASSYSPSGNYGYTS. DNA of the CDR3: TGTGCCAGCAGTTACTCCCCAAGCGGAAACTATGGCTACACCTCC. This sequence joins TRBV6-5 and TRBJ1-2; D not certain. The CDR3 loop spans 15 amino acids. The ends were cut back, 0 bases at V and 2 bases at J, with 10 bases in the middle. Germline V CDR1 and CDR2: MNHEY, SVGAGI.

This clonotype was seen at least ten times. This chain connects TRBV12-3 or TRBV12-4 to TRBJ2-5, with 7 bases lining up with TRBD1. The CDR3 loop spans 14 amino acids. V shed 5 bases, J shed 0 bases, and the junction held 3 bases outside the gene matches. CDR3 DNA: TGTGCCAGCAGTAATACAGGGGACCAAGAGACCCAGTACTTC. Its protein is CASSNTGDQETQYF.

As concerns this clonotype: At one end the junction does not follow the germline gene, possibly because of a read error. The CDR3 region has the DNA TGTGCCAGCAGCCTCACAGGACGGAGCCCAGAGACTCAGTACTTC. Translated, it gives CASSLTGRSPETQYF. This chain joins TRBV11-2 and TRBJ2-5; D possibly corresponds to TRBD1 (5 bases). CDR1 and CDR2 from the germline V gene are SGHAT and FQNNGV. CDR3 size: 15 residues.

This clonotype was seen a single time. Sequence at one end of the junction differs from germline and may be a read error. This chain connects TRBV29-1 to TRBJ2-6, with TRBD1 as a possible D gene (5 bases). Germline V gene data show CDR1 as SQVTM and CDR2 as ANQGSEA. The CDR3 spans 13 residues. In DNA, the CDR3 is TGCAGCGTTGACAACTTTGGGGCCAATGTCCTGACTTTC. The encoded protein is CSVDNFGANVLTF. Using reference TRBV29-1 and TRBJ2-6 for the parts outside the CDR3, the full variable domain is SAVISQKPSRDICQRGTSLTIQCQVDSQVTMMFWYRQQPGQSLTLIATANQGSEATYESGFVIDKFPISRPNLTFSTLTVSNMSPEDSSIYLCSVDNFGANVLTFGAGSRLTVL.

Points on this clonotype: The junction shows a germline mismatch at one end, possibly a read error. The chain has TRBV4-3 and TRBJ2-2, with a weak D call TRBD2 (5 bases). Germline loops: CDR1 LGHNA, CDR2 YSLEER. This CDR3 contains 15 residues. CDR3 nucleotide sequence: TGCGCCAGCAGCCAATCCGGGATCAGCACCGGGGAACTGTTTTTT. Amino acids: CASSQSGISTGELFF.

Turning to this clonotype: An end of the junction differs from the germline gene, which may be a read error. This sequence joins TRBV28 and TRBJ1-1; possible D gene TRBD1, 5 bases. Germline CDR1 is MDHEN and CDR2 is SYDVKM. The CDR3 sequence is 19 residues long. Here the CDR3 reads CASSRKFGVEAGKNTEAFF. The CDR3 nucleotides read TGTGCCAGCAGTAGAAAATTTGGGGTTGAGGCAGGGAAAAACACTGAGGCTTTCTTT.

Turning to this clonotype: A read error is possible here, since a much larger clone lies one base away. V gene TRBV4-1 combines with J gene TRBJ2-3; D ambiguous. The CDR3 is 16 amino acids. Germline CDR1 MGHRA, CDR2 YSYEKL. V lost 4 bases, J lost 2 bases, and 16 bases lay in between. The CDR3 loop is CASSLNKQTNTDTQYF. As DNA, the CDR3 is TGCGCCAGCAGCCTCAATAAACAGACAAACACAGATACGCAGTATTTT.

With regard to this clonotype: This may be a read error, as it is one base from a much larger clone. The chain joins TRBV12-3 or TRBV12-4 to TRBJ1-1; D is unclear. This CDR3 comprises 12 residues. V was clipped by 4 bases and J by 4 bases, with 7 bases between them. In DNA, the CDR3 is TGTGCCAGCAGTTGGACTTCCACTGAAGCTTTCTTT. This gives the protein CASSWTSTEAFF.